This T cell receptor beta chain originates from a study of cytomegalovirus exposure and HLA in healthy donors listed by TCRdb under 2017. With respect to the entire study: An earlier analysis of 587 of the donors reported roughly 300 Gb of sequence data and 117 million unique TCR beta sequences obtained from about 179 million T cells. Approximately 300 gigabases of sequencing data and tens of millions of unique TCR sequences made up an early release that covered roughly 670 HLA-typed donors. Of the roughly 400 genotyped donors, roughly 76% were placed in the genetic ancestry cluster associated with self-reported Caucasian donors. The study aimed to test whether cataloging public T cell receptors could reveal signatures of past pathogen exposure. The study used immunosequencing to profile the T cell repertoires of several hundred subjects and linked those repertoires to cytomegalovirus serostatus. Besides the first cohort of approximately 710 subjects, a separate validation cohort made up of 95 to 150 different subjects was used. To predict cytomegalovirus infection status, the study brought together high-throughput TCR immunosequencing, statistical association of individual TCRs with disease status, and machine learning. In a later analysis, previously published TCR beta repertoires from about 640 donors were re-analyzed and high-resolution HLA genotyping was added so that TCR occurrence patterns could be studied. Rather than drawing on any new phenotypic data, the later analysis identified candidate immune exposures from TCR beta sequences and the way those sequences occurred across donors. In an earlier analysis of several hundred of the donors, high-throughput TCR beta sequencing was used to judge whether each TCR beta V gene segment behaved as functional or pseudogenic. Alongside the repertoire data, information on donor age, sex, ethnicity and CMV serostatus was compiled. A later genetic analysis used genome-wide SNP genotypes for about 65% of the roughly 670 donors, treating that subset as a discovery cohort. Every repertoire in the discovery cohort had been generated on one and the same sequencing platform. Both class I and class II loci were covered by HLA typing, at four-digit resolution. Typing coverage differed by locus: A, B, C, DRB1 and DQB1 were typed in roughly 620-630 donors, DQA1 in about 550, DPA1 in some 600, and DPB1 in around 490. Five DR-DQ haplotypes were treated as single units for association and clustering because of strong linkage in the cohort. On average, roughly 250,000 unique TCR beta nucleotide sequences were sequenced per donor among a few hundred genotyped donors of the cohort, with 15% to 20% of those sequences being non-productive. Study-level results and caveats: Some IMGT-functional V segments, including TRBV6-2 and TRBV6-3, could not be told apart with the 87-base-pair reads, so those segments were excluded. In a later analysis, most CMV-associated TCR beta chains were found to appear HLA-restricted, with HLA associations seemingly driven largely by CMV exposure. In both the original and validation cohorts, the classifier was reported to diagnose cytomegalovirus status with high specificity and sensitivity. At a false discovery rate of 0.05, a later analysis linked approximately 18,000 TCR beta sequences to specific HLA alleles. Assigning TCR associations to individual alleles was difficult when HLA alleles, especially DR and DQ, strongly co-occurred. A later analysis reported that several top co-occurrence clusters appeared linked to parvovirus B19, influenza, CMV and Epstein-Barr virus. The sequencing pipeline was judged likely to have produced a cluster of highly shared sequence variants as a technical artifact. In the study, 150 to 200 TCR beta chains were listed as associated with cytomegalovirus. The cohort was sequenced for TCR beta chains only, and without alpha or paired-chain data the features that could be detected were limited. Because counts were too low, seventeen rarely observed V segments, including chromosome 9 orphons, were left out of the earlier analysis of 587 of the donors. According to the authors, the approach could potentially be generalized to other disease states and immunological phenotypes. In a later genetic analysis, fewer N-insertions in productive TCRs were reported among donors in an Asian-associated ancestry cluster than the approximately 670-donor mean. CMV serostatus was the only immune exposure information available for the cohort. In a later analysis, the rate of TCR association differed among HLA loci, with DRB1 alleles having the most associated TCRs and HLA-C alleles having the fewest. Because some donors lacked HLA typing at each locus, the association tests relied only on the typed subset. In a later analysis, HLA-associated TCR beta chains showed more clonal expansion and lower generation probabilities than non-associated chains that were equally common. Correlated functional status among segregating V segments might reflect linkage disequilibrium, but an unknown experimental factor could not be ruled out. A further reported finding was that TCR beta sequences accurately predicted the HLA-A and HLA-B alleles for most subjects in the first cohort. In vitro tests confirmed that a few of the cytomegalovirus-associated TCR beta chains recognize cytomegalovirus antigens. Presence/absence analyses assumed roughly uniform sequencing depth across donors, an assumption that may not hold. In an earlier analysis of roughly 500 of the donors, most TCR beta V segments appeared in productive rearrangements about 90% or about 30% of the time, broadly matching IMGT annotations. Across donors, most TCR sequences were observed very rarely, whereas some public TCRs were present in many individuals. V-gene and J-gene trimming of TCR beta chains was associated with a missense DCLRE1C variant in a later genetic analysis, and the association was replicated in an independent cohort.

Notes on this clone: Its cognate antigen has yet to be identified. At one end the junction does not follow the germline gene, possibly because of a read error. Other DNA sequences in this sample translate to the same CDR3.

The library was produced with the immunoSEQ multiplex PCR assay. For the multiplex PCR, a mixture combining 60 forward primers for TCR Vbeta segments and 13 reverse primers for TCR Jbeta segments was used. The CDR3 region of rearranged TCR beta genes was amplified from genomic DNA with a multiplex PCR assay. The amplified TCR beta libraries were sequenced on the Illumina HiSeq System as 87-base-pair reads. Per the source publication's procedure: In a later analysis, tens of millions of unique TCR beta chains were counted across the 666 repertoires, and roughly 11 million of these chains were shared by at least two donors. Raw reads were error-corrected and collapsed into unique sequences by a nearest-neighbor algorithm in which closely related sequences were merged to remove PCR and sequencing errors. CDR3 sequences were aligned to IMGT reference sequences to assign V, D and J gene segments. For a sequence to be retained, at least a six-nucleotide match to both a V gene segment and a J gene segment was required. Rearrangements were called productive when the CDR3 lacked stop codons and stayed in frame with V and J; all others were non-productive. CDR3 was defined by IMGT convention, running from the second conserved V-encoded cysteine to the conserved J-encoded phenylalanine. The earlier analysis of 450 to 750 of the donors excluded any sequence lacking an unambiguous match to a single V gene segment. An earlier analysis of several hundred of the donors called V segments functional above 56.7% productive rearrangements and segregating when the between-donor standard deviation exceeded 5%. To diagnose cytomegalovirus status from the catalog of TCR beta chain sequences, a statistical classification framework was built. In a later analysis, V and J genes were assigned by comparing TCR nucleotide sequences against IMGT/GENE-DB human TR gene sequences. A later analysis assigned CDR3 sequences and most-parsimonious VDJ recombination scenarios with the TCRdist pipeline. In a later analysis, every TCR beta chain was defined by the combination of its CDR3 amino acid sequence and its V-gene family, and reads without a unique V-gene family were dropped. To address suspected cross-contamination and a sequencing artifact, a later analysis removed 550 to 750 highly shared, low-generation-probability nucleotide sequences. In a later analysis, a clonal expansion index for each public chain was calculated from normalized within-repertoire ranks of inferred template counts. Generation probabilities in a later analysis came from a VDJ recombination model fitted to out-of-frame rearrangements, and those results were checked against IGoR. Hypergeometric tests were used in a later analysis to score TCR-TCR, TCR-HLA and TCR-CMV co-occurrence, with a repertoire-size bias correction applied to the TCR pairs. A later analysis estimated false discovery rates by permuting HLA or CMV assignments 20 times. A later analysis grouped co-occurring TCRs with DBSCAN, adding TCRdist sequence similarity when clustering within HLA-allele-positive subsets. Repertoires with fewer than 30,000 or more than 120,000 public chains, plus five repertoires with anomalous nucleotide sharing, were excluded from co-occurrence clustering. TCRdb limited this immuneACCESS table to in-frame rearrangements with V and J called. A share of clones is missing; checked studies link under half to unresolved V genes, and the rest is unexplained. D and trimming come from the DNA, and the V and J calls and clone size come from that table. Across this sample there are about 200,000 clones, with 79% seen only once. Together, the top ten hold around 0.4% of the sample.

CDR1 and CDR2 were assigned from the germline V gene (reference sequence) as WNHNN and SYGVQD. The CDR3 covers 17 residues, taking in both the cysteine and the phenylalanine. The only DNA kept is the CDR3, 51 bases in frame from the first base. The cohort comprised 710 or so healthy bone marrow donors. At the time of sampling, every cohort member was nominally healthy, though immune exposures that went unrecorded were likely present. The donor tested CMV seropositive, placing the donor among the approximately 310 seropositive members of the cohort. Each donor provided a peripheral blood sample, and peripheral blood mononuclear cells were used for TCR beta sequencing. Genomic DNA extraction from the blood cell samples was performed with the Qiagen DNeasy Blood Extraction Kit.

Sequencing was performed on PBMCs. The TCR originated in a male donor in good health and CMV-seropositive. This sequence uses TRBV10-1 and TRBJ1-2, with 9 bases matching TRBD1. The DNA sequence follows: TGCGCCAGCAGACTCCGGGACAGGGAGGCTGTAGTCTATGGCTATACCTTC. It codes for CASRLRDREAVVYGYTF.